The rows below give T cell receptor beta chains drawn from one sample of a study of beta chain features in type 1 diabetes. TCRdb keeps only in-frame clones here, not all; method: immunoSEQ multiplex PCR. The sample lists around 140,000 clones; around 10% were seen once. The sample consisted of central memory CD4+ T cells from blood. These receptors were collected from a man aged 25-40 years with type 1 diabetes. The CDR3 runs from the conserved cysteine through the conserved F or W. Fields, in order: V gene, clone size, D gene, J gene, CDR3 DNA, CDR3 protein. The D gene is left open where the match is weak. Some rows mark clone size as missing; the rest say once, few, many or name a class of expanded clone.

>TRBV11-2|NA|NA|TRBJ2-3
TGTGCCAGCAGCACCTTCTGGGGGACAACCAGCACAGATACGCAGTATTTT
CASSTFWGTTSTDTQYF
>TRBV18|NA|NA|TRBJ1-5
TGTGCCAGCTCACCTTCGGGTGGAGGCAATCAGCCCCAGCATTTT
CASSPSGGGNQPQHF
>TRBV7-2|few|TRBD1|TRBJ2-5
TGTGCCAGCAGCTCAGGACAGGGGGCGAAGACCCAGTACTTC
CASSSGQGAKTQYF
>TRBV6-5|NA|NA|TRBJ1-6
TGTGCCAGCAGTATAACAGGGATGGATTCACCCCTCCACTTT
CASSITGMDSPLHF
>TRBV20-1|few|TRBD1|TRBJ1-1
TGCAGTGCCCTGAGACAGGGTGAAGCTTTCTTT
CSALRQGEAFF
>TRBV7-9|few|TRBD2|TRBJ2-7
TGTGCCAGCAGCTTGGGCGGGGGGCGCGAGCAGTACTTC
CASSLGGGREQYF
>TRBV7-9|NA|TRBD2|TRBJ2-5
TGTGCCAGCACCGCGGGAGGGACCCAGTACTTC
CASTAGGTQYF
>TRBV28|NA|TRBD1|TRBJ2-5
TGTGCCAGCAGTTATGGACAGGCTGGGCTTGTAGAGACCCAGTACTTC
CASSYGQAGLVETQYF
>TRBV7-2|NA|NA|TRBJ1-2
TGTGCCAGCAGCAAGGACAGAAACTATGGCTACACCTTC
CASSKDRNYGYTF
>TRBV27|NA|NA|TRBJ2-1
TGTGCCAGCATACCCCCGGGACATTCTGATGAGCAGTTCTTC
CASIPPGHSDEQFF
>TRBV9|NA|NA|TRBJ1-4
TGTGCCAGCAGCTCGAAATCCGGATCTAGGGGGGAAAAACTGTTTTTT
CASSSKSGSRGEKLFF
>TRBV29-1|few|NA|TRBJ2-6
TGCAGCGTTCTTAACTCTGGGGCCAACGTCCTGACTTTC
CSVLNSGANVLTF
>TRBV9|few|NA|TRBJ2-5
TGTGCCAGCAGCGTTAGCGACGTACAAGAGACCCAGTACTTC
CASSVSDVQETQYF
>TRBV7-7|NA|NA|TRBJ2-2
TGTGTTGGGCAGGGGAGCAACACCGGGGAGCTGTTTTTT
CVGQGSNTGELFF
>TRBV7-3|few|TRBD1|TRBJ2-2
TGTGCCAGCAGCTGGACAGGGAACACCGGGGAGCTGTTTTTT
CASSWTGNTGELFF
>TRBV7-2|many|TRBD2|TRBJ2-5
TGTGCCAGCAGCTTAGGGACTAGCGGGGGACTAGAGACCCAGTACTTC
CASSLGTSGGLETQYF
>TRBV2|few|TRBD1|TRBJ1-4
TGTGCCAGCAAGACAGGGAGTTCTATTGAAAAACTGTTTTTT
CASKTGSSIEKLFF
>TRBV5-4|few|TRBD2|TRBJ2-3
TGTGCCAGCAGCTTGCATCTAGCGGGGGGAACAGATACGCAGTATTTT
CASSLHLAGGTDTQYF
>TRBV28|NA|TRBD2|TRBJ2-7
TGTGCCAGCGCCCCACCCCTGGTGACTAGCGGGGAAGAGCAGTACTTC
CASAPPLVTSGEEQYF
>TRBV6-1|NA|NA|TRBJ2-7
TGTGCCAGCGTCGGAGAGTGGTTCGAGCAGTACTTC
CASVGEWFEQYF
>TRBV6-5|NA|NA|TRBJ1-2
TGTGCCAGCAGTTACTCGACGGCAGGGCTGGGAGGCTACACCTTC
CASSYSTAGLGGYTF
>TRBV28|few|NA|TRBJ2-3
TGTGCCAGCAGCTTACCCAACACAGATACGCAGTATTTT
CASSLPNTDTQYF
>TRBV11-1|NA|TRBD1|TRBJ1-2
TGTGCCAGCAGCCCCGGACAGGGGGAGCACTATGGCTACACCTTC
CASSPGQGEHYGYTF
>TRBV14|NA|NA|TRBJ1-2
TGTGCCAGCAGCCAAGCGGGTGGCTACACCTTC
CASSQAGGYTF
>TRBV7-2|NA|TRBD2|TRBJ2-3
TGTGCCAGCAGCTTAGTTCCGGGGGGGGATACGCAGTATTTT
CASSLVPGGDTQYF
>TRBV7-2|NA|NA|TRBJ1-1
TGTGCCAGCAGCCTTACAGACACTGAAGCTTTCTTT
CASSLTDTEAFF
>TRBV19|NA|TRBD2|TRBJ2-1
TGTGCCAGTAGTTGGGGTAGCGGGGGTATCAATGAGCAGTTCTTC
CASSWGSGGINEQFF
>TRBV6-5|NA|NA|TRBJ2-7
TGTGCCAGCAGTTACTCGACAGCTTCCTACGAGCAGTACTTC
CASSYSTASYEQYF
>TRBV4-1|NA|NA|TRBJ1-2
TGCGCCAGCAGCCAAGAACTAGCAGATAGGCGATATGGCTACACCTTC
CASSQELADRRYGYTF
>TRBV18|few|TRBD1|TRBJ2-7
TGTGCCAGCTCACCACTAGGACAGGGGGGCGAGCAGTACTTC
CASSPLGQGGEQYF
>TRBV18|NA|NA|TRBJ2-2
TGTGCCAGCTCAGCCCAAGACAGCACCGGGGAGCTGTTTTTT
CASSAQDSTGELFF
>TRBV5-6|NA|NA|TRBJ2-7
TGTGCCAGCAGCCTCGACAGGACGAACGACGAGCAGTACTTC
CASSLDRTNDEQYF
>TRBV27|NA|NA|TRBJ1-3
TGTGCCAGCAGAGAGAGTCCTGGAAACACCATATATTTT
CASRESPGNTIYF
>TRBV7-2|few|NA|TRBJ1-2
TGTGCCAGCAGCATCGGACAGACCTATGGCTACACCTTC
CASSIGQTYGYTF